This TCR beta chain was retrieved from a study of molecular identifiers for immune sequencing clone quantification. Findings of the study overall: Reportedly, one cell's Jurkat TCR RNA was detected within one million naive CD8 cells. Whereas clones above 20 RNA copies held under 1% of naive-cell molecules, they held over 99% of effector molecules.

Preparation of the bulk TCR libraries relied on previously described methods and listed TCR primers. TCRdb re-derived calls from the PCR reads in MiXCR, one entry per CDR3 protein. This sample has approximately 500,000 distinct CDR3 sequences, with around 23% found just once. The CDR3 is 17 amino acids. Germline V gene data show CDR1 as PRHDT and CDR2 as FYEKMQ (reference sequence). Using a CD8+CD4-CCR7+CD45RA+ phenotype, naive CD8 T cells were sorted. About this clonotype: What it binds is unknown. A read error may be the cause here, since a much bigger clone is one base away.

The J gene is TRBJ2-2, the V gene TRBV13; the D gene is possibly TRBD2 (6 bases). This sequence was found in a human donor in good health. Some libraries in this study had Jurkat cell RNA spiked in. Source material: naive CD8+ T cells from blood, with Jurkat cell RNA spiked in. Subset indicated: FACS-sorted CD8+CD4-CCR7+CD45RA+ naive T cells. The CDR3, as DNA: TGTGCCAGCAGCCATCAGACTTCACCAAATGGCGCCGGGGGGCTGTTTTTT. Translated: CASSHQTSPNGAGGLFF.